One and the same sample provided the 30 T cell receptor beta chains below, sequenced in a study of beta chain features in type 1 diabetes. Expressed TCRB transcripts were sequenced because the isolated RNA had all been reverse transcribed beforehand. Measured with immunoSEQ multiplex PCR; TCRdb has only the in-frame clones, and not every one. The sample gives about 370,000 clones, roughly 16% of which show up once; under 0.02% is in the top ten. The material sequenced was naive CD4+ T cells from blood. Every receptor here comes from a woman younger than 35 in good health.

A few counts support this clone. This chain connects TRBV5-4 to TRBJ2-1, with D possibly TRBD2 on 5 matching bases. V lost 5 bases, J lost 8 bases, and 8 bases lay in between. CDR1 is SGHNT, CDR2 YYREEE, per germline (reference sequence). The length of the CDR3 is 11 residues. The CDR3 nucleotides are TGTGCCAGCAGTAGGAGGTATGAGCAGTTCTTC. Its protein product is CASSRRYEQFF.

This clone was observed a few times. This rearrangement joins TRBV30 to TRBJ2-1; the D gene is possibly TRBD1 (6 bases). V lost 2 bases and J 7 bases, leaving 15 bases between the germline ends. Per the germline V gene, CDR1 is GTSNPN and CDR2 is SVGIG (reference sequence). CDR3 length: 14 amino acids. The CDR3 sequence: CAWSSQGVGNEQFF. The DNA for the CDR3 is TGTGCCTGGAGTTCACAGGGTGTCGGGAATGAGCAGTTCTTC.

The rearrangement joins TRBV2 to TRBJ2-3; 9 bases align to TRBD2. V trimming: 10 bases; J trimming: 2 bases; junction bases outside the gene matches: 4. This CDR3 comprises 13 residues. The V gene's germline CDR1 is SNHLY and CDR2 FYNNEI. Here the CDR3 reads CATTSGYTDTQYF. As DNA, the CDR3 is TGTGCCACCACTAGCGGGTACACAGATACGCAGTATTTT.

In its sample, this clone was seen a few times. The junction does not match germline at one end; this may be a read error. The CDR3 region has the DNA TGCAGCGTTGACTCGGGACTACCTATTTACAGTGAGCAGTTCTTC. Amino acid sequence: CSVDSGLPIYSEQFF. This chain links TRBV29-1 with TRBJ2-1; the match to TRBD2 covers 7 bases. Germline loops: CDR1 SQVTM, CDR2 ANQGSEA. This CDR3 has 15 residues.

In its sample, this clone was seen a few times. This rearrangement joins TRBV7-3 to TRBJ1-2; 8 nucleotides match TRBD1. V lost 2 bases, J lost 3 bases, and 2 bases stayed unmatched. The CDR3 loop spans 14 amino acids. The germline V gene has CDR1 SGHTA and CDR2 FQGTGA. The CDR3 DNA reads as TGTGCCAGCAGCTTAGCAGGGGGCGACTATGGCTACACCTTC. It codes for CASSLAGGDYGYTF. Complete variable domain (other parts from reference TRBV7-3 and TRBJ1-2): GAGVSQTPSNKVTEKGKYVELRCDPISGHTALYWYRQSLGQGPEFLIYFQGTGAADDSGLPNDRFFAVRPEGSVSTLKIQRTERGDSAVYLCASSLAGGDYGYTFGSGTRLTVV.

The sample holds a few counts of this clone. The chain combines TRBV7-2 with TRBJ2-7; 14 bases fit TRBD2. The V gene's germline CDR1 is SGHTA and CDR2 FQGNSA. V shed 0 bases, J shed 12 bases, and the junction held 7 bases outside the gene matches. The CDR3 is 15 amino acids. The CDR3 bases are TGTGCCAGCAGCTTAGCCCCCGGACTAGCGGGAGGTCCGTACTTC. Its translation: CASSLAPGLAGGPYF.

This chain uses TRBV9 with TRBJ1-2, with D maybe TRBD1 (6 bases). This CDR3 spans 14 amino acids. Germline CDR1 SGDLS, CDR2 YYNGEE. Trimming took off 4 bases at V and 3 bases at J, with 13 bases between the two ends. CDR3 protein: CASSPQGQHYGYTF. The CDR3 nucleotides read TGTGCCAGCAGCCCCCAGGGGCAGCACTATGGCTACACCTTC.

This clone showed up just a few times. The chain employs TRBV27 and TRBJ2-1; 15 nucleotides line up with TRBD2. V lost 4 bases to trimming and J lost 0 bases; unmatched junction nucleotides: 7. Germline lookup yields CDR1 MNHEY and CDR2 SMNVEV (reference sequence). CDR3 length equals 19 residues. Here the CDR3 DNA reads TGTGCCAGCAGTTCACGAATGGGACTAGCGGGAGGCTCCTACAATGAGCAGTTCTTC. Its translation: CASSSRMGLAGGSYNEQFF.

In this sample, this clone turned up a few times. V is TRBV7-8 and J is TRBJ2-5; TRBD2 is a possible D gene (5 bases). CDR1 is SGHVS, CDR2 FQNEAQ, per germline. Between the trimmed V and J ends, which lost 5 bases and 0 bases, there was a span of 10 bases. This CDR3 is 14 amino acids long. DNA of the CDR3: TGTGCCAGCAGCCCGGCTAGCTACCAAGAGACCCAGTACTTC. Translating gives CASSPASYQETQYF.

This clone was detected a few times. This chain uses TRBV5-1 with TRBJ1-1; 8 bases line up with TRBD1. CDR1 is SGHRS, CDR2 YFSETQ, per germline. CDR3 length: 14 amino acids. V lost 3 bases, J lost 4 bases, and 5 bases stayed unmatched. DNA for the CDR3: TGCGCCAGCAGCTGGACAGGGATTGGCACTGAAGCTTTCTTT. The encoded protein is CASSWTGIGTEAFF.

This clone was counted a few times. The chain links TRBV28 to TRBJ2-1; 16 bases match TRBD2. The CDR3 has 18 residues. Germline CDR1 is MDHEN and CDR2 is SYDVKM. Trimming at V came to 5 bases and at J to 0 bases, leaving 4 bases not matched to a gene. Written as DNA, the CDR3 is TGTGCCAGCAGTACCGGGACTAGCGGGAGGGCCTCCTACAATGAGCAGTTCTTC. It encodes CASSTGTSGRASYNEQFF.

There are a few counts of this clone. The genes are TRBV2 and TRBJ1-2, with D possibly matching TRBD1 (6 bases). The V gene lost 4 bases and the J gene lost 0 bases, with 9 bases spanning the gap. CDR1 and CDR2 (germline): SNHLY, FYNNEI. The CDR3 extends over 14 amino acids. CDR3 in DNA: TGTGCCAGCAGTGTACGGGACACTAACTATGGCTACACCTTC. Its translation: CASSVRDTNYGYTF.

V usage is TRBV7-3 and J usage is TRBJ2-5, with D maybe TRBD2 (5 bases). This CDR3 has 13 amino acids. V lost 5 bases to trimming and J lost 5 bases, with 12 bases between them. CDR1 SGHTA and CDR2 FQGTGA come from the germline V gene. For the CDR3, the DNA is TGTGCCAGCAGCCTAAACACGGGGGAGACCCAGTACTTC. Translated, it gives CASSLNTGETQYF.

This clone was picked up a small number of times. The chain uses TRBV4-1 and TRBJ1-2; D unclear. The CDR3 totals 16 residues. The V gene lost 1 base and the J gene lost 3 bases, with 15 bases spanning the gap. Germline-derived CDR1 and CDR2 are MGHRA and YSYEKL. CDR3 in amino acids: CASSQVRSSADYGYTF. The CDR3 nucleotides read TGCGCCAGCAGCCAAGTTCGCTCCTCCGCGGACTATGGCTACACCTTC.

This clone was seen more than once but under ten times. The chain combines TRBV5-4 with TRBJ2-1, with 9 positions matching TRBD1. With 2 bases clipped from V and 5 bases from J, the junction kept 8 bases outside the gene matches. From germline, CDR1 is SGHNT and CDR2 YYREEE (reference sequence). This CDR3 region has 16 residues. CDR3 sequence: CASSFETGGSHNEQFF. CDR3 bases: TGTGCCAGCAGCTTCGAGACAGGGGGATCCCACAATGAGCAGTTCTTC.

A few counts support this clone. The rearrangement uses TRBV2 and TRBJ1-1, with 7 nucleotides matching TRBD1. Unmatched junction bases numbered 10, after V lost 6 bases and J lost 0 bases. Germline lookup yields CDR1 SNHLY and CDR2 FYNNEI. The CDR3 runs to 16 residues. CDR3 sequence: CASRPWTGLMNTEAFF. The CDR3 region has the DNA TGTGCCAGCAGACCTTGGACAGGCTTGATGAACACTGAAGCTTTCTTT.

This clone came up a few times. The V and J genes are TRBV30 and TRBJ2-7, with TRBD2 identical over 11 bases. Losses at the gene ends were 1 base for V and 6 bases for J; bases not matched to a gene: 11. CDR1 and CDR2 (germline): GTSNPN, SVGIG (reference sequence). The CDR3 is made up of 16 amino acids. CDR3 in amino acids: CAWSAYTSGRLFEQYF. The CDR3 region has the DNA TGTGCCTGGAGTGCCTACACTAGCGGGAGATTGTTCGAGCAGTACTTC.

The J gene is TRBJ2-1, the V gene TRBV5-1, with D hard to call. Germline V gene sequence: CDR1 SGHRS, CDR2 YFSETQ. Trimming shortened V by 4 bases and J by 7 bases, and 6 bases separated the two germline ends. The CDR3 length is 11 residues. The CDR3 DNA follows: TGCGCCAGCAGCATACAGAATGAGCAGTTCTTC. Translation gives CASSIQNEQFF.

This chain uses TRBV6-4 with TRBJ1-1, with 10 bases fitting TRBD1. Germline values: CDR1 MRHNA, CDR2 SNTAGT. J lost 7 bases, V lost 4 bases, and 6 bases had no gene match. CDR3 size: 14 residues. The CDR3 coding sequence is TGTGCCAGCAGTGGGACAGGGGGTGACCGTGAAGCTTTCTTT. This translates into CASSGTGGDREAFF.

There are a few counts of this clone. The rearrangement joins TRBV4-1 to TRBJ2-1; TRBD2 agrees at 12 bases. Per germline, CDR1 MGHRA and CDR2 YSYEKL. V lost 8 bases and J lost 5; bases outside the gene matches: 13. CDR3 length: 17 residues. The CDR3 loop reads CASGSTSGRLPNNEQFF. The CDR3 DNA follows: TGCGCCAGCGGGTCGACTAGCGGGAGATTGCCTAACAATGAGCAGTTCTTC.

This clone has a handful of counts. The chain uses TRBV11-2 and TRBJ2-7; D is possibly TRBD2 (5 bases). Germline V lookup: CDR1 SGHAT, CDR2 FQNNGV. V was pared by 5 bases and J by 4 bases, with 9 bases between. CDR3 length equals 12 residues. CDR3: CASSAGGYEQYF. The CDR3, as DNA: TGTGCCAGCAGCGCGGGCGGGTACGAGCAGTACTTC.

This clone was recorded a few times. This chain joins TRBV27 and TRBJ2-7; the match to TRBD1 covers 10 bases. Germline lookup yields CDR1 MNHEY and CDR2 SMNVEV (reference sequence). Losses at the gene ends were 2 bases for V and 3 bases for J; bases not matched to a gene: 4. The CDR3 sequence is 15 residues long. DNA of the CDR3: TGTGCCAGCAGTTTAAGGGACAGGGGTATCTACGAGCAGTACTTC. Its protein product is CASSLRDRGIYEQYF.

This clone was observed a single time. The chain is built from TRBV19 and TRBJ2-7; 9 bases align to TRBD1. After removal of 9 bases from V and 4 bases from J, the junction contained 7 bases not matched to a gene. Looked up from germline, CDR1 is LNHDA and CDR2 is SQIVND (reference sequence). The CDR3 runs to 13 residues. CDR3 loop: CASRGQGKYEQYF. The CDR3 region has the DNA TGTGCCAGCAGGGGACAGGGAAAATACGAGCAGTACTTC.

This clone was found a few times. The rearrangement links TRBV6-5 to TRBJ1-2, with D hard to call. V lost 7 bases to trimming and J lost 4 bases, with 10 bases between them. CDR3 length: 12 amino acids. In germline, CDR1 is MNHEY, CDR2 SVGAGI. This CDR3 is CASKDNPYGYTF. Here the CDR3 DNA reads TGTGCCAGCAAAGACAATCCCTATGGCTACACCTTC.

J is TRBJ2-7 and V is TRBV7-3; the match to TRBD2 covers 10 bases. This CDR3 comprises 15 residues. Unmatched junction bases numbered 10, after V lost 4 bases and J lost 7 bases. Germline V gene data show CDR1 as SGHTA and CDR2 as FQGTGA. As DNA, the CDR3 is TGTGCCAGCAGCTCCCAACTAGCGGGATGGGGGGAGCAGTACTTC. Amino acids: CASSSQLAGWGEQYF.

This clone was seen a handful of times. The chain recombines TRBV10-3 with TRBJ2-7; D call uncertain. Trimming took 4 bases from V and 2 from J, leaving 3 bases between them. Germline CDR1 ENHRY, CDR2 SYGVKD. The CDR3 is 11 residues long. The CDR3 coding sequence is TGTGCCATCAGTGCCGCCTACGAGCAGTACTTC. This encodes CAISAAYEQYF.

This clone was seen only a few times. The chain employs TRBV5-6 and TRBJ1-2, with 7 bases lining up with TRBD1. This CDR3 contains 13 residues. Germline V gene sequence: CDR1 SGHDT, CDR2 YYEEEE. The V gene end was trimmed by 0 bases and the J gene end by 7 bases; junction bases not matched to a gene: 3. CDR3: CASSLVRGAGYTF. The CDR3 DNA reads as TGTGCCAGCAGCTTGGTCAGGGGGGCTGGCTACACCTTC. Variable domain in full (rest from reference TRBV5-6 and TRBJ1-2): DAGVTQSPTHLIKTRGQQVTLRCSPKSGHDTVSWYQQALGQGPQFIFQYYEEEERQRGNFPDRFSGHQFPNYSSELNVNALLLGDSALYLCASSLVRGAGYTFGSGTRLTVV.

This clone was counted only a few times. CDR3 in amino acids: CASSPSGTGIYNEQFF. The DNA for the CDR3 is TGTGCCAGCTCACCAAGCGGGACAGGGATTTACAATGAGCAGTTCTTC. J is TRBJ2-1 and V is TRBV18, with 9 positions matching TRBD1. CDR1 and CDR2 (germline): KGHSH, LQKENI. V dropped 2 bases and J dropped 4; count of bases not matched to a gene: 6. The CDR3 spans 16 residues.

This clone was found a few times. This chain connects TRBV11-2 to TRBJ2-5; a weak D match, TRBD2 (5 bases). V was clipped by 0 bases and J by 5 bases, with 10 bases between them. CDR1 and CDR2 from the germline V gene are SGHAT and FQNNGV. The CDR3 totals 14 residues. CDR3 bases: TGTGCCAGCAGCTTAGAGAGGGTTTCTGAGACCCAGTACTTC. Protein sequence: CASSLERVSETQYF.

This clone was found a few times. J is TRBJ2-1 and V is TRBV29-1, with 10 nucleotides matching TRBD2. V gave up 2 bases and J gave up 4 bases; unmatched junction bases: 2. The CDR3 consists of 14 residues. CDR1 and CDR2 from the germline V gene are SQVTM and ANQGSEA. The CDR3 loop reads CSVERTSGYNEQFF. The DNA for the CDR3 is TGCAGCGTTGAACGGACTAGCGGTTACAATGAGCAGTTCTTC.